A single sample gave rise to the 6 T cell receptor beta chains below, sequenced in a study of OX40 agonist ivuxolimab in advanced cancers. Receptor amplification or capture employed the immunoSEQ multiplex PCR assay. TCRdb provides this immuneACCESS table in a form limited to in-frame rearrangements. Some clones are lacking; in checked studies, under half of them reflect an unresolved V gene, and why the rest are absent is not known. The sample yields some 43,000 clones; 80% to 90% were counted once. The top ten clonotypes cover 9% to 12% of the sample. Sequencing used CD4+ or CD8+ T cells sorted from blood, obtained in a trial of the OX40 agonist ivuxolimab. The receptors derive from an adult with an advanced solid tumor such as melanoma, head and neck, liver or kidney cancer.

V usage is TRBV19 and J usage is TRBJ1-5, with D unresolved. CDR3 length equals 16 residues. V gave up 5 bases and J gave up 0 bases, with 14 bases separating them. From germline, CDR1 is LNHDA and CDR2 SQIVND (reference sequence). The CDR3 is CASSSGSSDSNQPQHF. CDR3 sequence (DNA): TGTGCCAGTAGTTCAGGATCCTCAGATAGCAATCAGCCCCAGCATTTT.

The V gene is TRBV13, the J gene TRBJ2-1; 16 bases are a match to TRBD2. J gave up 3 bases and V 4 bases, and 6 bases lay outside the gene matches. Germline lookup yields CDR1 PRHDT and CDR2 FYEKMQ (reference sequence). This CDR3 region has 18 residues. CDR3 nucleotides: TGTGCCAGCAGCTCGGGACTAGCGGGAGGGGCCCTCTACAATGAGCAGTTCTTC. Amino acids: CASSSGLAGGALYNEQFF.

CDR3 residues: CASSLAKGSVGQGNEQYF. The CDR3 DNA follows: TGTGCCAGCAGCTTAGCGAAGGGGAGTGTGGGACAGGGTAACGAGCAGTACTTC. The chain employs TRBV7-6 and TRBJ2-7; TRBD1 matches at 9 bases. The germline V gene has CDR1 SGHVS and CDR2 FNYEAQ. V lost 0 bases to trimming and J lost 5 bases; unmatched junction nucleotides: 14. The CDR3 extends over 18 amino acids. The full variable domain, rest sourced from reference TRBV7-6 and TRBJ2-7, is GAGVSQSPRYKVTKRGQDVALRCDPISGHVSLYWYRQALGQGPEFLTYFNYEAQQDKSGLPNDRFSAERPEGSISTLTIQRTEQRDSAMYRCASSLAKGSVGQGNEQYFGPGTRLTVT.

This chain links TRBV9 with TRBJ1-2; 9 bases map to TRBD1. This CDR3 is built from 16 residues. Germline lookup yields CDR1 SGDLS and CDR2 YYNGEE. The J segment lost 6 bases and the V segment lost 3 bases, leaving 12 bases of the junction unmatched. CDR3 region: CASSEFGDRDFDGYTF. CDR3 bases: TGTGCCAGCAGCGAATTTGGGGACAGGGATTTTGATGGCTACACCTTC.

The chain recombines TRBV14 with TRBJ1-1; no firm D call. Germline CDR1 reads SGHDN; CDR2 reads FVKESK. This CDR3 is 16 amino acids long. The V end was cut by 2 bases, the J end by 1 base, with 14 bases between. CDR3 sequence reads: CASSQLAILRNTEAFF. For the CDR3, the DNA is TGTGCCAGCAGCCAACTCGCCATCTTAAGGAACACTGAAGCTTTCTTT.

The chain joins TRBV7-8 to TRBJ2-3, with D tentatively TRBD2 (7 bases). This CDR3 has 14 amino acids. Germline-derived CDR1 and CDR2 are SGHVS and FQNEAQ. The V end lost 4 bases, the J end lost 7 bases, and 15 bases lay between the germline ends. The CDR3 nucleotides are TGTGCCAGCAGCTCTGGACTAGGGGGGAATACGCAGTATTTT. Its protein is CASSSGLGGNTQYF.